This TCR beta chain appears in the sequencing data of a study of cytomegalovirus exposure and HLA in healthy donors. The PCR had 60 Vbeta and 13 Jbeta primers. The assay was immunoSEQ multiplex PCR, and TCRdb's table has in-frame clones only and misses some. In all, the sample yields over 150,000 clones. The CDR3 is made up of 15 amino acids. Germline V gives CDR1 PRHDT, CDR2 FYEKMQ (reference sequence). The ends lost 4 bases at V and 5 bases at J; junction bases unmatched: 8. This chain links TRBV13 with TRBJ1-2; 9 bases match TRBD1. This TCR was recovered from a boy younger than 18 in good health and CMV-seronegative. Sequenced input: PBMCs. Written as DNA, the CDR3 is TGTGCCAGCAGCTCGCGGACAGGGGAAGGGTATGGCTACACCTTC. This gives the protein CASSSRTGEGYGYTF. Supplemented by reference TRBV13 and TRBJ1-2, the full variable domain reads AAGVIQSPRHLIKEKRETATLKCYPIPRHDTVYWYQQGPGQDPQFLISFYEKMQSDKGSIPDRFSAQQFSDYHSELNMSSLELGDSALYFCASSSRTGEGYGYTFGSGTRLTVV.